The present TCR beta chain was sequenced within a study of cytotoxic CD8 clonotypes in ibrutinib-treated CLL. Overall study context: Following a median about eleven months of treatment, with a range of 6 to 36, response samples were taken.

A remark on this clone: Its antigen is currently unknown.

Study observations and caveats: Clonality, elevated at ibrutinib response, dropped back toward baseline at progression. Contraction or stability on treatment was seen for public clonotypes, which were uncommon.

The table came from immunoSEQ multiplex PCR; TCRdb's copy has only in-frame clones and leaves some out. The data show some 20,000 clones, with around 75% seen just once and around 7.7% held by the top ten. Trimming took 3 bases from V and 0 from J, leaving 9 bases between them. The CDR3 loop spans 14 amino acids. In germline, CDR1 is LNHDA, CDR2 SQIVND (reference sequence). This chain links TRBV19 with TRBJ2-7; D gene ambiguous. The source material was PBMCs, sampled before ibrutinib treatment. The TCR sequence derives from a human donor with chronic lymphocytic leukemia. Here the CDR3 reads CASSMSINSYEQYF. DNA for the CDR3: TGTGCCAGTAGTATGAGCATCAACTCCTACGAGCAGTACTTC. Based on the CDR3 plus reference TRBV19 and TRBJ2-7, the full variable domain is DGGITQSPKYLFRKEGQNVTLSCEQNLNHDAMYWYRQDPGQGLRLIYYSQIVNDFQKGDIAEGYSVSREKKESFPLTVTSAQKNPTAFYLCASSMSINSYEQYFGPGTRLTVT.